This T cell receptor beta chain emerged from a study of CD4 T cells in relation to SARS-CoV-2 and coronaviruses. Before the COVID-19 pandemic, during about 2010-2018, CD4+ T cells were taken from unexposed donors. Here immunoSEQ multiplex PCR was the method, and the copy in TCRdb shows in-frame clones only, minus some. The sample holds around 70,000 clones, 87% seen once. Germline values: CDR1 MDHEN, CDR2 SYDVKM. There are 14 residues in the CDR3. V was shortened by 3 bases and J by 2 bases, with 11 bases between the two germline ends. This clonotype originated in a human donor in good health. The chain couples TRBV28 to TRBJ2-7; no reliable D call. Sequencing was carried out using memory CD4+ T cells from PBMCs. In DNA, the CDR3 is TGTGCCAGCAGTTTTTTGGGTAGAACCTACGAGCAGTACTTC. This gives the protein CASSFLGRTYEQYF.